The source of this T cell receptor beta chain is a study of spatial heterogeneity in lung cancer. TCRdb re-called the 5' RACE reads with MiXCR, one entry per CDR3 protein. The sample consists of more than 95,000 distinct CDR3 sequences, 9% to 15% of them appearing once. This clonotype turned up a few times. As to time point: blood at routine non-recurrence follow-up after resection. The input material, whole RNA from tumor, nontumor lung or frozen PBMC, was sequenced unsorted. The clonotype was recovered from a male donor with early-stage non-small cell lung cancer. The input for sequencing was PBMCs, taken at follow-up.

CDR3 loop: CSADSRRDTRNTGELFF. CDR3 nucleotide sequence: TGCAGTGCGGACTCCCGGCGGGACACCAGGAACACCGGGGAGCTGTTTTTT. V gene TRBV20-1 combines with J gene TRBJ2-2, with D possibly being TRBD1 or TRBD2 (6 bases each). Trimming left V 6 bases short and J 1 base short, with 21 bases between. This CDR3 is built from 17 residues. CDR1 is DFQATT and CDR2 is SNEGSKA in the germline V gene (reference sequence).